The rows below give T cell receptor beta chains drawn from one sample of a study of cytomegalovirus exposure and HLA in healthy donors. Sequencing used immunoSEQ multiplex PCR; TCRdb keeps in-frame clones, though not all of them. Among fewer than 250,000 clones listed, almost 80% were seen once. The source material was PBMCs. These receptors all stem from a young woman in good health and CMV-seronegative. Each CDR3 is given with its conserved first and last residue. A D gene is named only where the DNA matches it firmly. Size tells how often a clone was seen (once, few, many) or the class of an expanded clone, and some rows leave it out.

TRBD1 NA TRBJ2-7 TRBV5-1 TGCGCCAGCAGAACCGACAGGGACTACGAGCAGTACTTC CASRTDRDYEQYF
NA NA TRBJ1-3 TRBV7-2 TGTGCCAGCAGCTTAGACAGGGTGGGCAACACCATATATTTT CASSLDRVGNTIYF
NA few TRBJ1-4 TRBV7-9 TGTGCCAGCAGTCGCAAACAGGGCGCGGGCGAAAAACTGTTTTTT CASSRKQGAGEKLFF
NA NA TRBJ1-4 TRBV9 TGTGCCAGCAGCGTAGGATCCGGGGGGCGCGAAAAACTGTTTTTT CASSVGSGGREKLFF
NA NA TRBJ1-1 TRBV25-1 TGTGCCAGCAGGTCGGGAATCTTGAACACTGAAGCTTTCTTT CASRSGILNTEAFF
NA NA TRBJ2-7 TRBV7-2 TGTGCCAGCAGCTTAGCTAGCGGACCCTACGAGCAGTACTTC CASSLASGPYEQYF
NA NA TRBJ1-1 TRBV19 TGTGCCAGTAGTTTCGTCAGACGAGGGGGTGAAGCTTTCTTT CASSFVRRGGEAFF
TRBD1 NA TRBJ1-2 TRBV7-9 TGTTCCAGCAGCTTAAGGGCTAGGACAGGGGATGGCTACACCTTC CSSSLRARTGDGYTF
TRBD1 few TRBJ1-4 TRBV5-1 TGCGCCAGCAGCTTGGGTTTTGCGACAGGGAATGAAAAACTGTTTTTT CASSLGFATGNEKLFF
NA NA TRBJ2-3 TRBV6-1 TGTGCCACCAAGCAGGCAGGGATTAGCACAGATACGCAGTATTTT CATKQAGISTDTQYF
NA NA TRBJ1-1 TRBV6-6 TGTGCCAGCACCAACGGGGGGGAGCCTTCAGCTTTCTTT CASTNGGEPSAFF
NA NA TRBJ1-2 TRBV28 TGTGCCAGCAGTTTCCTCTTATCGGGCTATGGCTACACCTTC CASSFLLSGYGYTF
NA NA TRBJ1-5 TRBV5-6 TGTGCCAGTAGCTTGGCGGGGAACAATCAGCCCCAGCATTTT CASSLAGNNQPQHF
TRBD1 NA TRBJ2-5 TRBV29-1 TGCAGCGTTCCCAGGGGGCTAGGTTCAGAGACCCAGTACTTC CSVPRGLGSETQYF
TRBD2 NA TRBJ2-3 TRBV27 TGTGCCAGCACTTCGCCCGCGGGGGGGCCCACAGATACGCAGTATTTT CASTSPAGGPTDTQYF
TRBD1 few TRBJ2-7 TRBV19 TGTGCCAGTAGTACCGGGACAGGGGACTACGAGCAGTACTTC CASSTGTGDYEQYF
TRBD1 NA TRBJ1-2 TRBV28 TGTGCCAGCAGTTCACCGGGACAGGCCTATGGCTACACCTTC CASSSPGQAYGYTF
NA NA TRBJ1-2 TRBV9 TGTGCCAGCAGCGTAGGGGGCGTGTCTAACTATGGCTACACCTTC CASSVGGVSNYGYTF
NA NA TRBJ1-5 TRBV5-6 TGTGCCAGCAGCCCCCCCGAGAGCGATGGCAATCAGCCCCAGCATTTT CASSPPESDGNQPQHF
NA few TRBJ2-2 TRBV9 TGTGCCAGCAGTTTGCAGGGGTCCGGGGAGCTGTTTTTT CASSLQGSGELFF
NA NA TRBJ2-3 TRBV6-5 TGTGCCAGCAGTTACGAGGCCCCTGCGACAGATACGCAGTATTTT CASSYEAPATDTQYF
NA NA TRBJ1-1 TRBV9 TGTGCCAGCAGCGTGAATTCAGGATCCGAAGCTTTCTTT CASSVNSGSEAFF
TRBD2 NA TRBJ2-7 TRBV6-5 TGTGCCAGCAAGGCAGCGGGAACCTACGAGCAGTACTTC CASKAAGTYEQYF
TRBD1 NA TRBJ2-7 TRBV5-5 TGTGCCAGCAGCCATTTTGGGACAGGAGCGTACGAGCAGTACTTC CASSHFGTGAYEQYF
TRBD1 few TRBJ2-7 TRBV5-1 TGCGCCAGCAGCTCGGGACAGGGGGTCGCCTACGAGCAGTACTTC CASSSGQGVAYEQYF
NA NA TRBJ1-1 TRBV19 TGTGCCAGTAGTATCTCAGGGATCAGTAGTGAAGCTTTCTTT CASSISGISSEAFF
NA few TRBJ1-1 TRBV27 TGTGCCAGCAGAGCGGCGGGGAGCCTGAACACTGAAGCTTTCTTT CASRAAGSLNTEAFF
TRBD1 NA TRBJ2-3 TRBV29-1 TGCAGCGTTGAAGGGACAGGGTCTGGCACAGATACGCAGTATTTT CSVEGTGSGTDTQYF
TRBD2 once TRBJ2-1 TRBV2 TGTGCCAGCGCCGCCCCGGGACTAGCGGACAATGAGCAGTTCTTC CASAAPGLADNEQFF
TRBD2 NA TRBJ2-7 TRBV10-1 TGCGCCAGCAGTGAGTCCGGTGGCGGGGGATACGAGCAGTACTTC CASSESGGGGYEQYF
TRBD2 NA TRBJ2-7 TRBV2 TGTGCCAGCACCGGACTAGCGGGAACCTACGAGCAGTACTTC CASTGLAGTYEQYF
NA NA TRBJ2-3 TRBV27 TGTGCCAGCAGTTTAGTGGCCTCCACAGATACGCAGTATTTT CASSLVASTDTQYF
NA NA TRBJ2-2 TRBV10-1 TGCGCCAGCAGTGATCGGGAGTGGAGGACCGGGGAGCTGTTTTTT CASSDREWRTGELFF
TRBD1 NA TRBJ1-1 TRBV19 TGTGCCAGTAGACTCGGACAGGCAGAAGCTTTCTTT CASRLGQAEAFF